The rows below give T cell receptor beta chains drawn from one sample of a study of regulatory T cells in long-lasting Graves disease. TCRdb reanalysed the multiplex PCR reads using MiXCR and keeps one entry per CDR3 protein. The sample includes 500,000 to 800,000 distinct CDR3 sequences, roughly 30% of them seen just once. The specimen comprised peripheral blood mononuclear cells (PBMCs), sampled when the disease was refractory, from a patient treated with antithyroid drugs. The receptors come from a female donor with Graves disease. The CDR3 runs from the conserved cysteine through the conserved F or W. A D gene is named only where the DNA matches it firmly. Clone size appears in some rows only: once, few, many, or a class for an expanded clone.

d_gene | j_gene | len | abundance | v_gene | CDR3nt | CDR3aa
NA | TRBJ1-5 | 14 | many | TRBV12-3/TRBV12-4 | TGTGCCAGCAGCTCGGGGGGCTCGGGTCAGCCCCAGCATTTT | CASSSGGSGQPQHF
NA | TRBJ2-7 | 15 | few | TRBV12-3/TRBV12-4 | TGTGCCAGCAGTTTTGGCGGGAAAGGGTCCTACGAGCAGTACTTC | CASSFGGKGSYEQYF
TRBD1 | TRBJ2-6 | 15 | many | TRBV20-1 | TGCAGTGCTAGAGTACAGGGGACTGGGGCCAACGTCCTGACTTTC | CSARVQGTGANVLTF
NA | TRBJ2-5 | 17 | few | TRBV3-1 | TGTGCCAGCAGCCAACCCACCCCCGCGCAGCGGCAAGAGACCCAGTACTTC | CASSQPTPAQRQETQYF
NA | TRBJ1-6 | 13 | NA | TRBV19 | TGTGCCAGTAGATTCAATGGGGATTCACCCCTCCACTTT | CASRFNGDSPLHF
NA | TRBJ1-1 | 13 | NA | TRBV19 | TGTGCCAGTAGTCTGACCCGGGACGGTGAAGCTTTCTTT | CASSLTRDGEAFF
NA | TRBJ2-7 | 13 | NA | TRBV27 | TGTGCCAGCAGTTTATCGCGACCCTACGAGCAGTACTTC | CASSLSRPYEQYF
NA | TRBJ1-2 | 15 | many | TRBV6-1 | TGTGCCAGCAGTCGCACCAACAGGGTTAACTATGGCTACACCTTC | CASSRTNRVNYGYTF
TRBD2 | TRBJ2-7 | 15 | NA | TRBV6-2/TRBV6-3 | TGTGCCAGCAGGGGACTAGGCTCAGGGACCTACGAGCAGTACTTC | CASRGLGSGTYEQYF
NA | TRBJ1-6 | 16 | few | TRBV24-1 | TGTGCCACCAGATTTGGTACCGGGACGGGAAATTCACCCCTCCACTTT | CATRFGTGTGNSPLHF
NA | TRBJ1-5 | 13 | many | TRBV6-1 | TGTGCCAGCAGTGAAGGACCCAATCAGCCCCAGCATTTT | CASSEGPNQPQHF
NA | TRBJ1-1 | 14 | NA | TRBV7-2 | TGTGCCAGCAGTTATGGGCCGATGAACACTGAAGCTTTCTTT | CASSYGPMNTEAFF
NA | TRBJ2-5 | 16 | few | TRBV6-2/TRBV6-3 | TGTGCCAGCAGTTACTCGAGTTGGGGGATGCGGGAGACCCAGTACTTC | CASSYSSWGMRETQYF
TRBD2 | TRBJ2-5 | 18 | many | TRBV25-1 | TGTGCCAGCAGTGAATCCACCCTTTTGGCGGGAGGGATAGAGACCCAGTACTTC | CASSESTLLAGGIETQYF
TRBD1 | TRBJ1-5 | 15 | NA | TRBV18 | TGTGCCAGCTCATCAACGGGACAGGGGAATCAGCCCCAGCATTTT | CASSSTGQGNQPQHF
NA | TRBJ2-7 | 13 | NA | TRBV7-9 | TGTGCCAGCAGCTTAGCGTCCTACTACGAGCAGTACTTC | CASSLASYYEQYF
NA | TRBJ1-1 | 14 | NA | TRBV30 | TGTGCCTGGAGGAGTAAGGGAACTAACACTGAAGCTTTCTTT | CAWRSKGTNTEAFF
NA | TRBJ2-5 | 12 | few | TRBV11-1 | TGTGCCAGCAGCTCCGGCGCGGAGACCCAGTACTTC | CASSSGAETQYF
NA | TRBJ1-1 | 14 | NA | TRBV10-2 | TGCGCCAGCAGAGCATTAGGGACCGACGCTGAAGCTTTCTTT | CASRALGTDAEAFF
NA | TRBJ2-3 | 15 | NA | TRBV2 | TGTGCCAGCAGTGTCTCGCAGGGTAGCACAGATACGCAGTATTTT | CASSVSQGSTDTQYF
NA | TRBJ1-4 | 14 | few | TRBV5-1 | TGCGCCAGCAGCTTGGATGGCCTAGGGGAAAAACTGTTTTTT | CASSLDGLGEKLFF
TRBD1 | TRBJ1-1 | 13 | NA | TRBV5-1 | TGCGCCAGCAGCGGGGACAGGGTCTCTGAAGCTTTCTTT | CASSGDRVSEAFF
NA | TRBJ2-7 | 13 | NA | TRBV7-6 | TGTGCCAGCAGCTTAGGGGCTAGGTCTGAGCAGTACTTC | CASSLGARSEQYF
NA | TRBJ2-4 | 13 | NA | TRBV28 | TGTGCCAGCTCACCACTTCGGTTTGAGACCCAGCACTTC | CASSPLRFETQHF
NA | TRBJ2-5 | 15 | NA | TRBV30 | TGTGCCTGGAGTATAAAGACAGGACACGCAGAGACCCAGTACTTC | CAWSIKTGHAETQYF
NA | TRBJ1-4 | 16 | NA | TRBV19 | TGTGCCAGTAGTTTCGAAGGTACTGCAACTAATGAAAAACTGTTTTTT | CASSFEGTATNEKLFF
NA | TRBJ2-5 | 14 | NA | TRBV6-2/TRBV6-3 | TGTGCCAGCAGTCGCTACAGGCTGGGCGAGACCCAGTACTTC | CASSRYRLGETQYF
TRBD2 | TRBJ2-5 | 19 | few | TRBV7-3 | TGTGCCAGCAGCAAAAGGAGACTAGCGGGAGGATCTAACCAAGAGACCCAGTACTTC | CASSKRRLAGGSNQETQYF
TRBD2 | TRBJ2-1 | 15 | few | TRBV2 | TGTGCCAGCAGAATAGCGGGAGGGCGCTACAATGAGCAGTTCTTC | CASRIAGGRYNEQFF
NA | TRBJ1-6 | 14 | NA | TRBV27 | TGTGCCAGCAGTTCCTCCCTTTTGAATTCACCCCTCCACTTT | CASSSSLLNSPLHF
TRBD1 | TRBJ1-1 | 15 | few | TRBV9 | TGTGCCAGCAGCGTCCAGGGACAGCCTAACACTGAAGCTTTCTTT | CASSVQGQPNTEAFF
NA | TRBJ2-1 | 15 | few | TRBV12-3/TRBV12-4 | TGTGCCAGCAGTTTTGCGGAACTAGACTACAATGAGCAGTTCTTC | CASSFAELDYNEQFF
TRBD1 | TRBJ1-3 | 16 | few | TRBV11-2 | TGTGCCAGCAGCTTAGGGGGGACAGGCGCTGGAAACACCATATATTTT | CASSLGGTGAGNTIYF
TRBD1 | TRBJ1-5 | 17 | NA | TRBV19 | TGTGCCAGTAGTATTGGGGACAGGGGCGGTCGCAATCAGCCCCAGCATTTT | CASSIGDRGGRNQPQHF
TRBD2 | TRBJ2-1 | 18 | NA | TRBV6-1 | TGTGCCAGCAGTGCCTTCCCCACAGCGGGAGGGCTGGACAATGAGCAGTTCTTC | CASSAFPTAGGLDNEQFF
TRBD1 | TRBJ1-5 | 14 | many | TRBV28 | TGTGCCAGTAATCGGGACAGGGGCAATCAGCCCCAGCATTTT | CASNRDRGNQPQHF
TRBD2 | TRBJ2-2 | 15 | NA | TRBV2 | TGTGCCAGCAGTTTGACTAGCCCGAACACCGGGGAGCTGTTTTTT | CASSLTSPNTGELFF
NA | TRBJ2-4 | 15 | many | TRBV11-2 | TGTGCCAGCAGTTTCACTAGGACCGGAGGAAACATTCAGTACTTC | CASSFTRTGGNIQYF
TRBD2 | TRBJ2-7 | 14 | few | TRBV10-2 | TGCGCCAGCAGTGATACTAGCGGAGCCTACGAGCAGTACTTC | CASSDTSGAYEQYF
NA | TRBJ1-4 | 13 | NA | TRBV29-1 | TGCAGCGGCTTTCGAGCCGGTAATGAAAAACTGTTTTTT | CSGFRAGNEKLFF
TRBD1 | TRBJ1-2 | 14 | few | TRBV20-1 | TGCAGTGCTGGGAGACAGGGGGTGAGCGATGGCTACACCTTC | CSAGRQGVSDGYTF
NA | TRBJ2-7 | 13 | NA | TRBV6-8 | TGCGCCAGCAGGTCAGAGGATTCCTACGAGCAGTACTTC | CASRSEDSYEQYF
NA | TRBJ1-4 | 14 | many | TRBV12-3/TRBV12-4 | TGTGCCAGCAGTTTAGTGGGGCCTAATGAAAAACTGTTTTTT | CASSLVGPNEKLFF
TRBD1 | TRBJ1-4 | 15 | NA | TRBV9 | TGTGCCAGCAGCGCCGACAGGGCCTCTAATGAAAAACTGTTTTTT | CASSADRASNEKLFF
TRBD2 | TRBJ2-7 | 16 | NA | TRBV9 | TGTGCCAGCAGCGCGGGACTAGCGGGAGTATTGTACGAGCAGTACTTC | CASSAGLAGVLYEQYF
NA | TRBJ1-6 | 16 | few | TRBV10-1 | TGCGCCAGCAGTGAGGGCATTACACCGGGAAATTCACCCCTCCACTTT | CASSEGITPGNSPLHF
NA | TRBJ1-1 | 14 | few | TRBV28 | TGTGCCAGCAGTTTCCGGGCCGTATACACTGAAGCTTTCTTT | CASSFRAVYTEAFF
TRBD1 | TRBJ2-7 | 15 | NA | TRBV29-1 | TGCAGCGTTGAAGATCGACAGGGTTTCCCTTACGAGCAGTACTTC | CSVEDRQGFPYEQYF
NA | TRBJ2-4 | 14 | NA | TRBV20-1 | TGCAGTGTCGAGGGGGGACTAGCCAAAAACATTCAGTACTTC | CSVEGGLAKNIQYF
NA | TRBJ1-2 | 14 | NA | TRBV29-1 | TGCAGCGTTGATGGGGCCCCGGGGAACTATGGCTACACCTTC | CSVDGAPGNYGYTF